This T cell receptor (beta chain) was sequenced in a study of T-cell memory formation after mild COVID-19. TCRdb recomputed calls from the 5' RACE reads with MiXCR, one row per CDR3 protein. There are around 250,000 distinct CDR3 sequences in the sample; 15% to 19% occur only once, and around 2.2% lies in the top ten. This CDR3 comprises 18 residues. Trimming at V came to 1 base and at J to 0 bases, leaving 10 bases not matched to a gene. Per germline, CDR1 KGHSH and CDR2 LQKENI. Sequenced sample: PBMCs or a T cell subset sorted from them (not recorded which). The receptor was derived from an adult woman who had mild COVID-19 (a few samples of this study predate the infection). Cell type and time point are not known. This chain uses TRBV18 with TRBJ2-3; TRBD1 matches 7 bases. The CDR3 DNA reads TGTGCCAGCTCACCACTGGGGACAGCTGTTCCTAGCACAGATACGCAGTATTTT. This codes for CASSPLGTAVPSTDTQYF.